These T cell receptor beta chains were read from a single sample in a study of identical twins. TCRdb used MiXCR to reprocess the 5' RACE reads, holding one entry per CDR3 protein. This table has under 400,000 distinct CDR3 sequences, around 9.7% appearing once. The sequenced sample consisted of naive T cells sorted from blood. These receptor sequences come from a woman between 45 and 65 years old in good health. Both conserved end residues are part of each CDR3. The D gene is left open where the match is weak. The size of a clone is reported for some rows only, either as once, few or many, or as a class for expanded clones.

abundance	j_gene	v_gene	d_gene	CDR3nt	CDR3aa
NA	TRBJ2-3	TRBV29-1	TRBD2	TGCAGCGGCCAACTAGCGGGAGATACGCAGTATTTT	CSGQLAGDTQYF
NA	TRBJ2-3	TRBV5-1	TRBD2	TGCGCCAGCGGCCCCTTACTAGCGGCTCAGTATTTT	CASGPLLAAQYF
NA	TRBJ2-3	TRBV6-2/TRBV6-3	NA	TGTGCCAGCAGTTACTCGCTTTGGGCAGATACGCAGTATTTT	CASSYSLWADTQYF
NA	TRBJ2-7	TRBV5-1	NA	TGCGCCAGCAGCTTGGGTGGTACGGGGTCCTACGAGCAGTACTTC	CASSLGGTGSYEQYF
many	TRBJ2-1	TRBV12-3/TRBV12-4	NA	TGTGCCAGCAGTTTAACACGCCATGAGCAGTTCTTC	CASSLTRHEQFF
NA	TRBJ2-7	TRBV4-1	NA	TGCGCCAGCAGCCAAGAACGCAGGGCCGAGCAGTACTTC	CASSQERRAEQYF
many	TRBJ2-5	TRBV6-5	NA	TGTGCCAGCAGTTGGGTGGGAGAGACCCAGTACTTC	CASSWVGETQYF
few	TRBJ1-2	TRBV11-2	TRBD1	TGTGCCAGCAGCCAGTACCGGGACAGGGCAGACTATGGCTACACCTTC	CASSQYRDRADYGYTF
many	TRBJ1-1	TRBV3-1	NA	TGTGCCAGCAGCCAGGGGCGCCGGAACACTGAAGCTTTCTTT	CASSQGRRNTEAFF
few	TRBJ2-5	TRBV10-3	TRBD2	TGTGCCATCAAGGCGGGAGACCTGCAAGAGACCCAGTACTTC	CAIKAGDLQETQYF
many	TRBJ2-3	TRBV4-1	NA	TGCGCCAGCAGCGGCGGCGGGAGCACAGATACGCAGTATTTT	CASSGGGSTDTQYF
NA	TRBJ2-7	TRBV5-6	NA	TGTGCCAGCAGCCAGACGAGGATGGCCTACGAGCAGTACTTC	CASSQTRMAYEQYF
NA	TRBJ1-5	TRBV6-2/TRBV6-3	NA	TGTGCCAGTTCTACAGGTTACAATCAGCCCCAGCATTTT	CASSTGYNQPQHF
NA	TRBJ1-1	TRBV5-1	NA	TGCGCCAGCAGCTGGGGCATAGGGACTGAAGCTTTCTTT	CASSWGIGTEAFF
NA	TRBJ2-5	TRBV12-3/TRBV12-4	TRBD1	TGTGCCAGCAGTTCACCGACAGGGGGCGAGGAGACCCAGTACTTC	CASSSPTGGEETQYF